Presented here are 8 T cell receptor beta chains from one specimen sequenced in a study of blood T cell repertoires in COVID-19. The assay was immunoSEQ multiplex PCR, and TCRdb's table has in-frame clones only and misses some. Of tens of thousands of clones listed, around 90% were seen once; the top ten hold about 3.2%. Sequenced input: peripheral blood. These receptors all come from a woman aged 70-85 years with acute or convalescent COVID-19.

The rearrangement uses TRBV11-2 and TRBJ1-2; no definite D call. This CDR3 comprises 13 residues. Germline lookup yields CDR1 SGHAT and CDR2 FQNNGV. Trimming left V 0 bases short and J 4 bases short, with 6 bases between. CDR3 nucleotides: TGTGCCAGCAGCTTAGATCTCAGCTATGGCTACACCTTC. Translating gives CASSLDLSYGYTF.

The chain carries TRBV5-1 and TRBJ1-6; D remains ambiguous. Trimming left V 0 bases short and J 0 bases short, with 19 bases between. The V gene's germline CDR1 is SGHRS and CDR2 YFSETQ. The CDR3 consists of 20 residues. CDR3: CASSLETLADFSSYNSPLHF. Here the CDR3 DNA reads TGCGCCAGCAGCTTGGAGACACTGGCGGACTTCAGCTCCTATAATTCACCCCTCCACTTT.

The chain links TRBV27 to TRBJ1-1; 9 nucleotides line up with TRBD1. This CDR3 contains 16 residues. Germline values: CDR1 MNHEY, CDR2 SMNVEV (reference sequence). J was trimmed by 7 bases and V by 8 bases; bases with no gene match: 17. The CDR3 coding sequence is TGTGCCAGCGGACAACAGGGGGCCCCTAAAGAAGGTGAAGCTTTCTTT. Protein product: CASGQQGAPKEGEAFF.

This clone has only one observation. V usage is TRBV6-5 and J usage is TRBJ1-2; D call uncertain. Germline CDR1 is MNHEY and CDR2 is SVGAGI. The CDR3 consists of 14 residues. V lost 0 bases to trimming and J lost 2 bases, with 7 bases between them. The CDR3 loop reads CASSYSWENYGYTF. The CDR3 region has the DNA TGTGCCAGCAGTTACTCGTGGGAGAACTATGGCTACACCTTC.

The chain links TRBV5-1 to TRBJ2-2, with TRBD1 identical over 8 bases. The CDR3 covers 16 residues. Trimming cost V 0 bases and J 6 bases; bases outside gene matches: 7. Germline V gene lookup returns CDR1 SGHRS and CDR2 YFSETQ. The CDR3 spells CASSLGIAGGSGELFF. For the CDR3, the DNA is TGCGCCAGCAGCTTGGGAATTGCAGGGGGCTCCGGGGAGCTGTTTTTT. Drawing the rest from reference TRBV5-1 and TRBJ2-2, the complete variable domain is KAGVTQTPRYLIKTRGQQVTLSCSPISGHRSVSWYQQTPGQGLQFLFEYFSETQRNKGNFPGRFSGRQFSNSRSEMNVSTLELGDSALYLCASSLGIAGGSGELFFGEGSRLTVL.

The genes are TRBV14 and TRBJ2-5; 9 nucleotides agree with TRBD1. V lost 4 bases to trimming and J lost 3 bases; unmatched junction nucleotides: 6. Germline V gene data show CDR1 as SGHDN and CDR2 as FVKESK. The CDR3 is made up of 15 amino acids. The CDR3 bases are TGTGCCAGCAGCCCCCACAGGGGGCAAGAAGAGACCCAGTACTTC. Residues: CASSPHRGQEETQYF.

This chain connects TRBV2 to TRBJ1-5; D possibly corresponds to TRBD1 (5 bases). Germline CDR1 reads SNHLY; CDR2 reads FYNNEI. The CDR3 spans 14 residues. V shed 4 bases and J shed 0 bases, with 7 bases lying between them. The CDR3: CASSGTLSNQPQHF. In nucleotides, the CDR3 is TGTGCCAGCAGTGGGACACTTAGCAATCAGCCCCAGCATTTT.

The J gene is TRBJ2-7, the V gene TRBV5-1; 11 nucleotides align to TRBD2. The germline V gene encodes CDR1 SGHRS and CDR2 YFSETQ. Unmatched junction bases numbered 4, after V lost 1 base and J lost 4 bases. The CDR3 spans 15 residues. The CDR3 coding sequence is TGCGCCAGCAGCTTGACTAGCGGGAGTGGTTACGAGCAGTACTTC. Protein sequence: CASSLTSGSGYEQYF.